The next 6 T cell receptor beta chains were all read from a single sample in a study of neurological immune-mediated disorders (dated by TCRdb to the late 2010s). Libraries were made using 5' RACE. The run used an Illumina HiSeq 2500. Starting from the raw public reads, TCRdb applied fastp trimming at Q25, assembled clones with MiXCR and retained in-frame beta chains. Records with the same CDR3 protein are collapsed into one entry carrying the most frequent genes and DNA. Within this sample are some 16,000 distinct CDR3 sequences, with about 15% of them counted one time only. Clones ranked in the top ten supply around 13% of the sample. The specimen was PBMCs. These receptor sequences come from a man in his fifties or sixties with HTLV-1-associated myelopathy (HAM/TSP).

This clonotype was detected once. The J gene is TRBJ1-5, the V gene TRBV28; tentatively, D is TRBD1 (5 bases). CDR3 size: 14 residues. V was pared by 6 bases and J by 6 bases, with 15 bases between. Per the germline V gene, CDR1 is MDHEN and CDR2 is SYDVKM. In DNA, the CDR3 is TGTGCCAGCAGCCCCCTAGGGGCTGGTCAGCCCCAGCATTTT. This gives the protein CASSPLGAGQPQHF.

At least ten counts were recorded for this clonotype. The chain employs TRBV20-1 and TRBJ2-4; the D gene is possibly TRBD2 (5 bases). Germline loops: CDR1 DFQATT, CDR2 SNEGSKA (reference sequence). Between the trimmed V and J ends, which lost 5 bases and 12 bases, there was a span of 17 bases. This CDR3 spans 12 amino acids. DNA for the CDR3: TGCAGTGCTGCCACGAGAGGGAGACCTCAGTACTTC. Translation gives CSAATRGRPQYF.

This clonotype has ten or more counts. The rearrangement links TRBV20-1 to TRBJ2-7; 11 nucleotides match TRBD2. The V segment lost 6 bases and the J segment 5 bases; nucleotides outside the gene matches: 9. Per the germline V gene, CDR1 is DFQATT and CDR2 is SNEGSKA (reference sequence). This CDR3 is 14 amino acids long. The CDR3 loop is CSAQRSGGVHEQYF. The CDR3 DNA reads as TGCAGTGCCCAGCGTAGCGGGGGGGTCCACGAGCAGTACTTC.

This clonotype was seen many times. This chain links TRBV5-1 with TRBJ1-3; possible D gene TRBD1, 6 bases. In germline, CDR1 is SGHRS, CDR2 YFSETQ. The CDR3 has 15 amino acids. Trimming took off 0 bases at V and 5 bases at J, with 12 bases between the two ends. CDR3 nucleotides: TGCGCCAGCAGCTTGGGGTCCGACAGGAGAAACACCATATATTTT. As protein: CASSLGSDRRNTIYF.

Many counts were recorded for this clonotype. The chain carries TRBV5-1 and TRBJ1-2, with TRBD1 matching 7 bases. There are 16 residues in the CDR3. V lost 3 bases and J lost 5; bases outside the gene matches: 13. Germline CDR1 is SGHRS and CDR2 is YFSETQ. The CDR3 loop is CASSSGRDSFLYGYTF. The CDR3 DNA sequence: TGCGCCAGCAGCTCAGGCCGGGACAGTTTTTTGTATGGCTACACCTTC.

This clonotype was seen ten or more times. The J gene is TRBJ2-1, the V gene TRBV12-3 or TRBV12-4; 7 bases agree with TRBD2. V dropped 5 bases and J dropped 8; count of bases not matched to a gene: 6. The CDR3 loop spans 13 amino acids. The CDR3 loop is CASSVLANHEQFF. The CDR3 DNA follows: TGTGCCAGCAGTGTACTAGCGAACCATGAGCAGTTCTTC.